The 6 T cell receptor beta chains presented below share a single source sample, sequenced in a study of T cell responses to AZD1222 COVID-19 vaccine. TCRdb's table, derived via immunoSEQ multiplex PCR, lists solely in-frame clones and lacks some. The sample lists about 110,000 clones; roughly 80% were seen once. Specimen: peripheral blood, collected on day 0 of AZD1222 vaccination. The receptors were gathered from an adult in good health.

This clone was recorded many times. The chain has TRBV3-1 (or the pseudogene TRBV3-2) and TRBJ1-5; D remains unclear. This CDR3 is built from 15 residues. Germline V gives CDR1 LGHDT, CDR2 YNNKEL (reference sequence). The germline V and J ends were trimmed by 7 bases and 5 bases, with 18 bases remaining between them. The CDR3 here is CASKGRWVRDQPQHF. The CDR3 DNA reads as TGTGCCAGCAAGGGTCGTTGGGTGAGGGATCAGCCCCAGCATTTT.

The rearrangement joins TRBV12-3 or TRBV12-4 to TRBJ1-2, with a tentative D call TRBD1 (6 bases). The CDR3 has 13 residues. The germline V and J ends were trimmed by 1 base and 6 bases, with 9 bases remaining between them. The CDR3 region is CASSLDRVHGYTF. CDR3 in DNA: TGTGCCAGCAGTTTAGACAGGGTCCATGGCTACACCTTC.

The chain couples TRBV6-2 or TRBV6-3 to TRBJ2-7; D gene ambiguous. V lost 5 bases, J lost 2 bases, and 13 bases lay in between. The germline gives CDR1 MNHEY, CDR2 SVGEGT. This CDR3 has 14 residues. CDR3: CASSPRQGTYEQYF. Here the CDR3 DNA reads TGTGCCAGCAGTCCCCGACAAGGAACCTACGAGCAGTACTTC.

The rearrangement joins TRBV3-1 (or the pseudogene TRBV3-2) to TRBJ2-5; D is unresolved. The CDR3 is 15 residues long. The germline V and J ends were trimmed by 2 bases and 4 bases, with 14 bases remaining between them. CDR1 and CDR2 (germline): LGHDT, YNNKEL (reference sequence). Here the CDR3 reads CASSQYIGVGETQYF. The CDR3, as DNA: TGTGCCAGCAGCCAATATATTGGGGTGGGAGAGACCCAGTACTTC.

The chain carries TRBV6-2 or TRBV6-3 and TRBJ2-3; TRBD2 matches at 13 bases. This CDR3 contains 17 residues. J gave up 6 bases and V 4 bases, and 10 bases lay outside the gene matches. CDR1 and CDR2 (germline): MNHEY, SVGEGT. The CDR3 reads CASSSLTSGGPGDTQYF. Here the CDR3 DNA reads TGTGCCAGCAGTTCTCTGACTAGCGGGGGGCCAGGGGATACGCAGTATTTT.

The rearrangement uses TRBV21-1 and TRBJ1-2. TRBV21-1 is labeled a pseudogene. CDR3 length equals 14 residues. Written as DNA, the CDR3 is TGTGCCAGCAGCATTAAACACGGGTCCAATGGCTACACCTTC. Protein: CASSIKHGSNGYTF.